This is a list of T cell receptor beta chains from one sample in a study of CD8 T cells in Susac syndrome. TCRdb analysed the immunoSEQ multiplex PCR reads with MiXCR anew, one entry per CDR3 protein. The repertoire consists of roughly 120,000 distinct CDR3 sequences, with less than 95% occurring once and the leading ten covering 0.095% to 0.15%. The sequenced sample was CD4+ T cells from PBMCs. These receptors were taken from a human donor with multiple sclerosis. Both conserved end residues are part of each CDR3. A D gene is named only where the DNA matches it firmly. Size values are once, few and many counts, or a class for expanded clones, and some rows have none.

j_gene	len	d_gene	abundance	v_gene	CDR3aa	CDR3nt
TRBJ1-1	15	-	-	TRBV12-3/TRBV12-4	CASSSLGGGNTEAFF	TGTGCCAGCAGTTCTCTAGGGGGAGGGAACACTGAAGCTTTCTTT
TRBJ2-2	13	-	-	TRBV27	CASSRDITGELFF	TGTGCCAGCAGCCGGGACATCACCGGGGAGCTGTTTTTT
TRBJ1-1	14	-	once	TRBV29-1	CSVTGAWGNTEAFF	TGCAGCGTAACCGGGGCTTGGGGAAACACTGAAGCTTTCTTT
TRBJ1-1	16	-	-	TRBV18	CASSGDGALMNTEAFF	TGTGCCAGCTCAGGGGACGGAGCCCTAATGAACACTGAAGCTTTCTTT
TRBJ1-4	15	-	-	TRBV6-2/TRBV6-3	CASSYPRQGDEKLFF	TGTGCCAGCAGTTACCCACGGCAGGGCGATGAAAAACTGTTTTTT
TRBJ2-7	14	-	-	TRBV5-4	CASSLEGAAYEQYF	TGTGCCAGCAGCTTGGAAGGCGCCGCCTACGAGCAGTACTTC
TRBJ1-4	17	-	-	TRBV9	CASSVDPPEGVVEKLFF	TGTGCCAGCAGCGTAGACCCTCCCGAGGGGGTGGTTGAAAAACTGTTTTTT
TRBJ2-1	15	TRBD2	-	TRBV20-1	CSAISLAGAYNEQFF	TGCAGTGCTATCTCACTAGCGGGGGCCTACAATGAGCAGTTCTTC
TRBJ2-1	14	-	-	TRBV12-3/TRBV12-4	CASIDRGGYNEQFF	TGTGCCAGCATTGATAGGGGGGGGTACAATGAGCAGTTCTTC
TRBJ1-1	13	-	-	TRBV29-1	CSVKAPLNTEAFF	TGCAGCGTCAAGGCCCCGTTGAACACTGAAGCTTTCTTT
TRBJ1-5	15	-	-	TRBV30	CAWSTGGYSNQPQHF	TGTGCCTGGAGCACAGGCGGCTATAGCAATCAGCCCCAGCATTTT
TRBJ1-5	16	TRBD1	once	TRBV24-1	CAPIPGGQSGNQPQHF	TGTGCCCCCATCCCCGGGGGACAGTCAGGGAATCAGCCCCAGCATTTT
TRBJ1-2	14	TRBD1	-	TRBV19	CASIDRGESYGYTF	TGTGCCAGTATTGACAGGGGAGAAAGCTATGGCTACACCTTC
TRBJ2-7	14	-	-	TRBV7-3	CASSPNQGMTEQYF	TGTGCCTCTAGCCCTAACCAGGGTATGACCGAGCAGTACTTC
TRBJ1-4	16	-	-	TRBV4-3	CASSRIHPTTNEKLFF	TGCGCCAGCAGCCGAATTCACCCGACAACTAATGAAAAACTGTTTTTT
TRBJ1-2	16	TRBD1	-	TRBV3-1	CASSLDRGRIRDGYTF	TGTGCCAGCAGCCTGGACAGGGGGCGAATCAGGGATGGCTACACCTTC
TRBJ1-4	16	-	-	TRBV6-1	CASSLGFGTGGEKLFF	TGTGCCAGCAGTCTCGGTTTTGGGACCGGCGGTGAAAAACTGTTTTTT
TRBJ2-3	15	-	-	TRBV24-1	CATGVRGDLLGTQYF	TGTGCCACCGGCGTCAGGGGGGATCTCCTGGGTACGCAGTATTTT
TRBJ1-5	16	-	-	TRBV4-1	CASSQGELTGNQPQHF	TGCGCCAGCAGCCAAGGGGAACTGACAGGCAATCAGCCCCAGCATTTT
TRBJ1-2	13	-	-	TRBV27	CASSFQGSYGYTF	TGTGCCAGCAGTTTCCAGGGTAGCTATGGCTACACCTTC
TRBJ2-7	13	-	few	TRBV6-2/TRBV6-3	CASNSAITYEQYF	TGTGCCAGCAATTCCGCTATTACCTACGAGCAGTACTTC
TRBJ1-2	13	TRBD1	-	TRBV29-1	CSVDSGGPYGYTF	TGCAGCGTTGATTCAGGGGGCCCCTACGGCTACACCTTC
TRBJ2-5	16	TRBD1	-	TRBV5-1	CASYLGGDRSQETQYF	TGCGCCAGCTACCTGGGTGGGGACAGGTCCCAAGAGACCCAGTACTTC
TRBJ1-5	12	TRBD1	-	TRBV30	CAWGTGGQPQHF	TGTGCCTGGGGGACAGGGGGGCAGCCCCAGCATTTT
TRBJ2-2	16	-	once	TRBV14	CASSQEYRRNTGELFF	TGTGCCAGCAGCCAAGAGTACAGGAGGAACACCGGGGAGCTGTTTTTT
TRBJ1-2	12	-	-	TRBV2	CASTPRGTGYTF	TGTGCCAGCACCCCCCGGGGGACTGGCTACACCTTC
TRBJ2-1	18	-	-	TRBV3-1	CASSQDPTPLATSNEQFF	TGTGCCAGCAGCCAAGATCCTACCCCTCTAGCCACATCGAATGAGCAGTTCTTC